The 3 T cell receptor beta chains below were found in one sample sequenced in a study of T cells after yellow fever vaccination. TCRdb itself ran the 5' RACE reads through MiXCR, one entry per CDR3 protein. The sample includes under 550,000 distinct CDR3 sequences, 21% of them seen just once. The sequencing here drew on PBMCs, taken 21 days after the first yellow fever vaccination. These receptors all come from a man between 18 and 29 years old who received the YFV17D yellow fever vaccine.

The genes are TRBV24-1 and TRBJ2-1; D may be TRBD1 (6 bases). V was cut by 2 bases and J by 5 bases, with 9 bases left in between. Germline CDR1 is KGHDR and CDR2 is SFDVKD. CDR3 length: 14 residues. The CDR3, as DNA: TGTGCCACCAGTGATTGGACAGAAAACAATGAGCAGTTCTTC. Protein product: CATSDWTENNEQFF.

The V gene is TRBV12-3 or TRBV12-4, the J gene TRBJ2-4, with D perhaps TRBD2 (6 bases). V was shortened by 4 bases and J by 0 bases, with 10 bases between the two germline ends. This CDR3 comprises 15 residues. In DNA, the CDR3 is TGTGCCAGCAGTTCTCAGGGACTAGCCAAAAACATTCAGTACTTC. Amino acid sequence: CASSSQGLAKNIQYF.

This clonotype was seen only a few times. The chain recombines TRBV5-1 with TRBJ2-5; 9 bases match TRBD1. Germline lookup yields CDR1 SGHRS and CDR2 YFSETQ. With V trimmed by 0 bases and J by 2 bases, 14 bases remained unmatched. CDR3 length equals 19 residues. Here the CDR3 reads CASSLGIQGAIPTQETQYF. The CDR3 DNA reads as TGCGCCAGCAGCTTGGGCATACAGGGGGCGATCCCTACACAAGAGACCCAGTACTTC.